This T cell receptor (beta chain) originates from a study of blood T cells in healthy people across ages. The study, taken as a whole, reports: Because donor CMV status was unknown, expanded clonotype changes were possibly confounded.

Next came a second PCR, run for about 6 to 11 cycles, which used a sample-barcoded 5' primer along with a J-beta primer mix. A template-switch adaptor with 12 random nucleotides tagged each cDNA molecule. In TCRdb, the 5' RACE reads were re-called with MiXCR into one record per CDR3 protein. This table holds about 1.6 million distinct CDR3 sequences, about 35% found once. Turning to this clonotype: Antigen specificity is unknown. A single base separates this from a much larger clone, so it may be a read error.

No fewer than 7 million PBMCs went into each sample. Total RNA, at least 6 micrograms per sample, came from PBMCs. Trimming removed 4 bases from V and 7 bases from J; junction bases left unmatched: 19. The CDR3 sequence is 17 residues long. In germline, CDR1 is SQVTM, CDR2 ANQGSEA. The gene calls are TRBV29-1 and TRBJ2-5, with TRBD1 matching over 9 bases. The receptor comes from a woman in her thirties in good health. Sequenced sample: blood. The DNA for the CDR3 is TGCAGCGTTGTGACAGGGGGGACAATCGGCCAAAAAGGGACCCAGTACTTC. Residues: CSVVTGGTIGQKGTQYF.